This paragraph reports one TCR beta chain. Germline V gene lookup returns CDR1 SGDLS and CDR2 YYNGEE. The trim removed 2 bases at V and 0 bases at J, leaving 3 bases unmatched. The CDR3 has 16 residues. This entry is derived from a study of blood T cell repertoires in COVID-19. Study summary: There were acute and convalescent COVID-19 samples, and they came from the United States, Italy and Spain. Sources were T cells, B-cell-depleted T cells, or PBMCs; the material itself was cDNA or gDNA.

Per the study methods: Amplification from reference gene primers served as the basis for estimated nucleated cell counts. Sequencing was performed with immunoSEQ multiplex PCR; in TCRdb, only in-frame clones are kept and a portion is missing. V and J calls and clone size follow that table, whereas D and trimming were derived from the DNA. The sample lists approximately 100,000 clones, roughly nine tenths occurring once. Material for sequencing was peripheral blood. This clonotype was sampled from an older woman with acute or convalescent COVID-19. This chain uses TRBV9 with TRBJ2-2, with TRBD1 matching over 8 bases. The CDR3 sequence is CASSVRTGSNTGELFF. The CDR3, as DNA: TGTGCCAGCAGCGTCAGGACAGGGTCGAACACCGGGGAGCTGTTTTTT.